The text below deals with one TCR beta chain. What it binds is unknown. At one end the junction does not follow the germline gene, possibly because of a read error. This sample stems from a study of shared clonotypes between healthy human individuals. Broader study findings: A reduction in generation probabilities was seen for non-shared clonotypes relative to those shared by all four donors. Sharing across four donors was highest in naive CD4 (approximately 5%) and lowest in memory CD8 (approximately 0.4%).

The CD4+ fraction was divided into a CD45RA+ naive subset and a CD45RA-negative memory subset. It was across several immunoSEQ plates that each subset's genomic DNA was evenly split. The table came from immunoSEQ multiplex PCR; TCRdb's copy has only in-frame clones and leaves some out. This sample carries roughly 2.2 million clones, around 93% of them seen once, and the ten largest clones take approximately 0.39%. This CDR3 spans 15 amino acids. The V gene's germline CDR1 is SGHVS and CDR2 FQNEAQ. The sequence came from a man between 18 and 29 years old in good health. Some clones in this sample may be carry-over from other donors' samples. The rearrangement joins TRBV7-8 to TRBJ2-7; 11 nucleotides align to TRBD1. Input material: naive CD4+ T cells from PBMCs. Specified subset: CD45RA+ positively selected. The CDR3 region has the DNA TGTGCCAGCAGCTCGGCCGGACAGGGGGCCTATGAGCAGTACTTC. It encodes CASSSAGQGAYEQYF.